These 11 T cell receptor beta chains originate from one sample sequenced in a study of beta chain features in type 1 diabetes. Findings and caveats of the study: Within each of all four CD4+ subsets, Type 1 diabetes patients had TCRB CDR3s that were moderately but significantly shorter.

No antigen has been assigned to these receptors. Sequenced material consisted of expressed TCRB transcripts (all of the isolated RNA was reverse transcribed). The repertoire was sequenced with immunoSEQ multiplex PCR; TCRdb's copy has only in-frame clones and lacks some. The table has 350,000 to 400,000 clones, around 12% seen once. Material for sequencing was naive CD4+ T cells from blood. The receptors derive from a woman between 18 and 29 years old with type 1 diabetes.

The chain employs TRBV7-3 and TRBJ2-6, with D perhaps TRBD2 (5 bases). The ends were cut back, 4 bases at V and 4 bases at J, with 8 bases in the middle. This CDR3 comprises 14 residues. CDR1 and CDR2 from the germline V gene are SGHTA and FQGTGA. This chain's CDR3 is CASSSGGGANVLTF. CDR3 nucleotide sequence: TGTGCCAGCAGCTCAGGAGGCGGGGCCAACGTCCTGACTTTC.

This clone has a single count. The chain is built from TRBV19 and TRBJ2-5, with D possibly matching TRBD2 (6 bases). CDR1 LNHDA and CDR2 SQIVND come from the germline V gene (reference sequence). This CDR3 has 14 amino acids. V lost 7 bases and J 5 bases, leaving 17 bases between the germline ends. As DNA, the CDR3 is TGTGCCAGTAACGGGGGAGAGGTCTGGGAGACCCAGTACTTC. It encodes CASNGGEVWETQYF.

This clone was seen only a few times. The chain couples TRBV4-2 to TRBJ2-1, with D possibly TRBD1 on 5 matching bases. CDR1 and CDR2 (germline): LGHNA, YNFKEQ. V lost 0 bases to trimming and J lost 6 bases, with 6 bases between them. There are 13 residues in the CDR3. The CDR3 nucleotides are TGTGCCAGCAGCCAAGATCAGGGCAATGAGCAGTTCTTC. Residues: CASSQDQGNEQFF.

This chain links TRBV2 with TRBJ1-2; D not certain. Germline V lookup: CDR1 SNHLY, CDR2 FYNNEI. Between the trimmed V and J ends, which lost 5 bases and 6 bases, there was a span of 13 bases. The CDR3 spans 13 residues. CDR3 amino acids: CASSPAEIHGYTF. The DNA of the CDR3 is TGTGCCAGCAGTCCTGCCGAGATCCATGGCTACACCTTC.

This clone was counted a few times. V is TRBV5-1 and J is TRBJ2-7; 10 bases match TRBD1. The trim removed 2 bases at V and 3 bases at J, leaving 11 bases unmatched. This CDR3 has 17 amino acids. The germline V gene encodes CDR1 SGHRS and CDR2 YFSETQ. Here the CDR3 reads CASSFGTGVTTSYEQYF. CDR3 nucleotide sequence: TGCGCCAGCAGCTTCGGGACAGGGGTCACAACGAGCTACGAGCAGTACTTC.

V and J are TRBV4-1 and TRBJ1-1; D not certain. V gave up 4 bases and J gave up 2 bases, with 11 bases separating them. The CDR3 totals 14 residues. Germline CDR1 and CDR2: MGHRA and YSYEKL. The CDR3 DNA sequence: TGCGCCAGCAGCCTGCGGCACTACAACACTGAAGCTTTCTTT. It encodes CASSLRHYNTEAFF.

This clone was seen only a few times. The chain uses TRBV15 and TRBJ2-1, with a possible D match to TRBD2 (5 bases). Per the germline V gene, CDR1 is LNHNV and CDR2 is YYDKDF (reference sequence). V gave up 9 bases and J gave up 1 base, with 10 bases separating them. CDR3 size: 13 residues. CDR3 DNA: TGTGCCACGAGGGAGAGGTCCTACAATGAGCAGTTCTTC. This codes for CATRERSYNEQFF.

V usage is TRBV14 and J usage is TRBJ1-6; no clear D. CDR1 is SGHDN, CDR2 FVKESK, per germline. V lost 3 bases, J lost 11 bases, and 11 bases lay in between. This CDR3 is built from 13 residues. CDR3 nucleotide sequence: TGTGCCAGCAGCCAGTCACCGGTTGCACCCCTCCACTTT. Protein sequence: CASSQSPVAPLHF. Looking up the rest from reference TRBV14 and TRBJ1-6 gives the full variable domain: EAGVTQFPSHSVIEKGQTVTLRCDPISGHDNLYWYRRVMGKEIKFLLHFVKESKQDESGMPNNRFLAERTGGTYSTLKVQPAELEDSGVYFCASSQSPVAPLHFGNGTRLTVT.

This clone was detected a few times. The rearrangement uses TRBV9 and TRBJ2-7; 7 positions agree with TRBD1. J gave up 3 bases and V 4 bases, and 13 bases lay outside the gene matches. The CDR3 length is 16 residues. The germline V gene has CDR1 SGDLS and CDR2 YYNGEE. The CDR3 DNA reads TGTGCCAGCAGCTTTGGACAGGCCCACGAAAACTACGAGCAGTACTTC. Its translation: CASSFGQAHENYEQYF.

This clone was seen more than once but under ten times. The chain recombines TRBV27 with TRBJ2-1; possibly TRBD2 for D (6 bases). V dropped 5 bases and J dropped 6 bases, with 20 bases sitting between them. The V gene's germline CDR1 is MNHEY and CDR2 SMNVEV (reference sequence). The CDR3 totals 16 residues. The CDR3 here is CASSPLRLGSGNEQFF. In nucleotides, the CDR3 is TGTGCCAGCAGTCCCCTCCGACTAGGGTCGGGCAATGAGCAGTTCTTC.

This clone was picked up a small number of times. The chain links TRBV19 to TRBJ2-5; 7 positions agree with TRBD2. The germline V gene has CDR1 LNHDA and CDR2 SQIVND (reference sequence). The ends lost 9 bases at V and 2 bases at J; junction bases unmatched: 15. The CDR3 sequence is 16 residues long. DNA for the CDR3: TGTGCCAGCAATTCCTCGCCGCAGGGACTACAAGAGACCCAGTACTTC. This translates into CASNSSPQGLQETQYF.